These 12 T cell receptor beta chains were all obtained from the same sample, sequenced in a study of T cell changes during pregnancy in multiple sclerosis (dated by TCRdb to the late 2010s). Libraries came from the immunoSEQ multiplex PCR assay. TCRdb's version of the immuneACCESS table is confined to in-frame rearrangements and falls short of the full clone set. An unresolved V gene accounts for under half of the shortfall where checked; the remainder is of unknown origin. Recorded for this sample are around 50,000 clones; 80% to 90% of them occurred a single time. Jointly, the top ten make up around 8% of the sample. The specimen was CD8+ T cells from peripheral blood mononuclear cells, collected in the second trimester of pregnancy. The receptor set was obtained from a female donor with multiple sclerosis, enrolled in a pregnancy study.

The chain joins TRBV6-5 to TRBJ2-7, with TRBD1 identical over 9 bases. The V segment lost 4 bases and the J segment 4 bases; nucleotides outside the gene matches: 8. Germline assignment: CDR1 MNHEY and CDR2 SVGAGI. The CDR3 is 15 amino acids. CDR3 sequence reads: CASSFGQGLSYEQYF. The CDR3 DNA reads as TGTGCCAGCAGTTTCGGACAGGGGTTAAGTTACGAGCAGTACTTC.

V is TRBV30 and J is TRBJ1-4; D might be TRBD1 (6 bases). There are 16 residues in the CDR3. Trimming stripped 5 bases from V and 4 bases from J, with 20 bases between. Germline V gene sequence: CDR1 GTSNPN, CDR2 SVGIG (reference sequence). CDR3 loop: CAWANTQGSYNEKLFF. The CDR3 DNA reads TGTGCCTGGGCTAATACACAGGGCTCTTATAATGAAAAACTGTTTTTT.

The chain uses TRBV7-9 and TRBJ2-1; 7 nucleotides agree with TRBD2. Per germline, CDR1 SEHNR and CDR2 FQNEAQ (reference sequence). The V and J ends lost 11 bases and 4 bases, in that order; junction bases with no gene match: 11. The CDR3 is 14 residues long. The CDR3 nucleotides read TGTGCCGACAATGACCAGCGGGGATACAATGAGCAGTTCTTC. It translates to CADNDQRGYNEQFF.

The V and J genes are TRBV6-6 and TRBJ1-1; the D is unclear. The CDR3 sequence is 14 residues long. V dropped 6 bases and J dropped 1 base, with 12 bases sitting between them. Germline V lookup: CDR1 MNHNY, CDR2 SVGAGI (reference sequence). The CDR3 is CASRKTSRNTEAFF. As DNA, the CDR3 is TGTGCCAGCAGGAAGACATCCAGGAACACTGAAGCTTTCTTT.

This clone appeared once. The chain recombines TRBV9 with TRBJ1-1; D is possibly TRBD1 (6 bases). V was cut by 0 bases and J by 8 bases, with 14 bases left in between. This CDR3 spans 14 amino acids. From germline, CDR1 is SGDLS and CDR2 YYNGEE. The CDR3 bases are TGTGCCAGCAGCGTAGAGGGCGAAACAGGGGAAGCTTTCTTT. Translation gives CASSVEGETGEAFF.

The V call is TRBV19, the J call TRBJ2-7, with D unresolved. Germline CDR1 and CDR2: LNHDA and SQIVND (reference sequence). The CDR3 extends over 15 amino acids. Deletions cut 3 bases from V and 2 bases from J, with 14 bases between. The CDR3 spells CASSIGAAVPYEQYF. DNA of the CDR3: TGTGCCAGTAGTATCGGCGCGGCGGTTCCCTACGAGCAGTACTTC.

The genes are TRBV29-1 and TRBJ2-7, with 9 bases aligning to TRBD1. The CDR3 has 13 residues. Germline-derived CDR1 and CDR2 are SQVTM and ANQGSEA. J lost 6 bases, V lost 5 bases, and 8 bases had no gene match. The CDR3 DNA reads as TGCAGCGTTACCGGGACAGGGAAGGCCGAGCAGTACTTC. It is translated as CSVTGTGKAEQYF.

The chain is built from TRBV6-1 and TRBJ1-1, with a possible D match to TRBD1 (5 bases). The V end lost 8 bases, the J end lost 5 bases, and 21 bases lay between the germline ends. Germline V gene lookup returns CDR1 MNHNS and CDR2 SASEGT. The CDR3 consists of 15 residues. Here the CDR3 DNA reads TGTGCCAGCTTCGCCCTGGGGGGACGGGTGACTGAAGCTTTCTTT. Translating it yields CASFALGGRVTEAFF.

The chain uses TRBV29-1 and TRBJ1-2; TRBD1 matches 8 bases. The CDR3 consists of 13 residues. Trimming cost V 0 bases and J 5 bases; bases outside gene matches: 2. Germline V CDR1 and CDR2: SQVTM, ANQGSEA. The CDR3 reads CSVEEGTGYGYTF. Written as DNA, the CDR3 is TGCAGCGTTGAAGAGGGGACAGGATATGGCTACACCTTC.

The chain has TRBV27 and TRBJ1-5, with D perhaps matching TRBD1 (6 bases). The CDR3 runs 15 residues. The germline V gene encodes CDR1 MNHEY and CDR2 SMNVEV (reference sequence). The ends were cut back, 2 bases at V and 9 bases at J, with 17 bases in the middle. The CDR3 bases are TGTGCCAGCAGTTTAGGTTCAGGGGCCCAGTGGCCCCAGCATTTT. Its protein product is CASSLGSGAQWPQHF.

This clone was observed once. J is TRBJ1-1 and V is TRBV5-5; no clear D gene. The CDR3 runs 12 residues. Germline V lookup: CDR1 SGHKS, CDR2 YYEKEE (reference sequence). V was trimmed by 2 bases and J by 7 bases, leaving 9 bases between them. This CDR3 reads CASSFERLEAFF. The CDR3 DNA reads as TGTGCCAGCAGCTTTGAGCGCCTTGAAGCTTTCTTT. The full variable domain, completed using reference TRBV5-5 and TRBJ1-1, is DAGVTQSPTHLIKTRGQQVTLRCSPISGHKSVSWYQQVLGQGPQFIFQYYEKEERGRGNFPDRFSARQFPNYSSELNVNALLLGDSALYLCASSFERLEAFFGQGTRLTVV.

The V call is TRBV29-1, the J call TRBJ2-7; 9 nucleotides align to TRBD1. The germline CDR1 and CDR2 sequences are SQVTM and ANQGSEA. CDR3 length: 14 amino acids. V dropped 2 bases and J dropped 5; count of bases not matched to a gene: 7. The CDR3 nucleotides read TGCAGCGTTGAATTTGGGACAGGGTTTAACGAGCAGTACTTC. Translation: CSVEFGTGFNEQYF.